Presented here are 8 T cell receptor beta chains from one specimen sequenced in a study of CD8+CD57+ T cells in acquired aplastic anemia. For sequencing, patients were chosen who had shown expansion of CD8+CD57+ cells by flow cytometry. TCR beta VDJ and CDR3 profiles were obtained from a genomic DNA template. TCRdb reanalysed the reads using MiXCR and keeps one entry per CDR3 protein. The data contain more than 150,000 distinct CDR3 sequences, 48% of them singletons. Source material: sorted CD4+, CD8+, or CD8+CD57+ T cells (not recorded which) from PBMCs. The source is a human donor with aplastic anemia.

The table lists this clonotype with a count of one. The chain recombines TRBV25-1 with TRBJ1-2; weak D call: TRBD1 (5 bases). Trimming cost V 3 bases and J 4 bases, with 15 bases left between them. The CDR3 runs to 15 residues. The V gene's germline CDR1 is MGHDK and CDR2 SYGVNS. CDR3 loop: CASSEIEDSLYGYTF. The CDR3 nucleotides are TGTGCCAGCAGTGAGATAGAAGACAGTCTCTATGGCTACACCTTC.

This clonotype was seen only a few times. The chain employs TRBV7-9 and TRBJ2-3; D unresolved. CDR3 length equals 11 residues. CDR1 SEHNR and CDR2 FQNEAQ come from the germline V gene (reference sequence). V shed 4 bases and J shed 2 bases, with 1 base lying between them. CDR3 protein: CASSYTDTQYF. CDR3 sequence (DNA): TGTGCCAGCAGCTACACAGATACGCAGTATTTT.

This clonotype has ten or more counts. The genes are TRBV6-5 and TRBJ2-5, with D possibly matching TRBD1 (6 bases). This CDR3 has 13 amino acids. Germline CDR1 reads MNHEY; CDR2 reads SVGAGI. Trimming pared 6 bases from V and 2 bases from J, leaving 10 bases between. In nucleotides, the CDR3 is TGTGCCAGCAGGTCACAGGGACAAGAGACCCAGTACTTC. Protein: CASRSQGQETQYF.

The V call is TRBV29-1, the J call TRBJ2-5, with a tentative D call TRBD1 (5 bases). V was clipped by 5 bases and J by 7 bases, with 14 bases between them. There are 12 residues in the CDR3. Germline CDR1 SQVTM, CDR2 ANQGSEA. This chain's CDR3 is CSVPYGARTQYF. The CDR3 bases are TGCAGCGTTCCTTATGGGGCAAGGACCCAGTACTTC.

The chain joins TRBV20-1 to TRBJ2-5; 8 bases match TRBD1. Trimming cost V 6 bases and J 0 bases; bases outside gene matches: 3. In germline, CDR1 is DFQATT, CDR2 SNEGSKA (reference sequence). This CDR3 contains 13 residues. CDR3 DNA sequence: TGCAGTGCAAGGGACAGGTACCAAGAGACCCAGTACTTC. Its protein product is CSARDRYQETQYF.

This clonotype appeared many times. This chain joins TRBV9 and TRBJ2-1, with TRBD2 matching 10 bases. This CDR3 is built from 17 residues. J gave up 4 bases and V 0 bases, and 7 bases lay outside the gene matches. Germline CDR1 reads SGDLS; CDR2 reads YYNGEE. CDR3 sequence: CASSVVVSGGKYNEQFF. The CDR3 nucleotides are TGTGCCAGCAGCGTAGTGGTTAGCGGGGGGAAGTACAATGAGCAGTTCTTC.

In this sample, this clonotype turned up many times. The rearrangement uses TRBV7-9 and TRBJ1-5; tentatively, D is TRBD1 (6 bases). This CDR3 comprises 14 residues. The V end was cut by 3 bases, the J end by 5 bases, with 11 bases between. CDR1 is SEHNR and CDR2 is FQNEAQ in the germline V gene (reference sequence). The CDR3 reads CASSLDSPYQPQHF. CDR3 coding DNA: TGTGCCAGCAGCTTGGACAGTCCATATCAGCCCCAGCATTTT.

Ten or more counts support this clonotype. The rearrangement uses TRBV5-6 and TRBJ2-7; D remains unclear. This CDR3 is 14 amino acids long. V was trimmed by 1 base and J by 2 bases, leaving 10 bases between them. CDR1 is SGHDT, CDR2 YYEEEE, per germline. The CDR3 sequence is CASSLRESAYEQYF. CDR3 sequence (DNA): TGTGCCAGCAGCTTGCGTGAGTCTGCCTACGAGCAGTACTTC.